The 2 T cell receptor beta chains listed next were all sequenced from one sample in a study of beta chain features in type 1 diabetes. All of the isolated RNA was reverse transcribed, so expressed TCRB transcripts were sequenced. The assay was immunoSEQ multiplex PCR, and TCRdb's table has in-frame clones only and misses some. The sample has around 430,000 clones, 30% seen once. Sequencing input: naive CD4+ T cells from blood. The receptor source for this set is a man aged 18 to 35 in good health.

The genes are TRBV7-9 and TRBJ1-2; D is unclear. Germline V gene data show CDR1 as SEHNR and CDR2 as FQNEAQ (reference sequence). Between the trimmed V and J ends, which lost 5 bases and 8 bases, there was a span of 12 bases. This CDR3 is built from 12 residues. In DNA, the CDR3 is TGTGCCAGCAGCGCAGGTTCGTGGGGCTACACCTTC. Its protein is CASSAGSWGYTF. The entire variable domain, with the rest obtained from reference TRBV7-9 and TRBJ1-2, is as follows: DTGVSQNPRHKITKRGQNVTFRCDPISEHNRLYWYRQTLGQGPEFLTYFQNEAQLEKSRLLSDRFSAERPKGSFSTLEIQRTEQGDSAMYLCASSAGSWGYTFGSGTRLTVV.

The chain employs TRBV19 and TRBJ2-1; perhaps TRBD2 as D (6 bases). This CDR3 spans 16 amino acids. The germline CDR1 and CDR2 sequences are LNHDA and SQIVND (reference sequence). Trimming stripped 1 base from V and 5 bases from J, with 15 bases between. DNA of the CDR3: TGTGCCAGTAGTATAGGAGGCGGAGGGGCTCACAATGAGCAGTTCTTC. Translating it yields CASSIGGGGAHNEQFF.